The source of this T cell receptor (beta chain) is a study of T-cell memory formation after mild COVID-19. General study points: Contracting clones, day 15 to 85, had balanced CD4/CD8, and later expanders favored CD4+.

Germline lookup yields CDR1 LNHDA and CDR2 SQIVND (reference sequence). The CDR3 totals 15 residues. V was pared by 5 bases and J by 3 bases, with 16 bases between. The sample holds a few counts of this clonotype. The antigen remains undetermined. TCRdb reanalysed the 5' RACE reads using MiXCR and keeps one entry per CDR3 protein. The table lists 200,000 to 300,000 distinct CDR3 sequences, over 15% of them singletons. This receptor was identified in a man aged 18-30 years who had mild COVID-19 (a few samples of this study predate the infection). Cell type and time point are not known. V and J are TRBV19 and TRBJ2-5; D is perhaps TRBD1 or TRBD2 (5 bases each). The sequenced sample was PBMCs or a T cell subset sorted from them (not recorded which). The CDR3 DNA reads as TGTGCCAGTAGTGCAAGGGACCTACCCGAAGAGACCCAGTACTTC. It is translated as CASSARDLPEETQYF.